This T cell receptor beta chain originates from a study of CD8 T cells in ankylosing spondylitis. This clonotype occurred a few times. Its antigen remains unknown. TCRdb reprocessed the 5' RACE reads via MiXCR and lists one record per CDR3 protein. The profile shows more than 650,000 distinct CDR3 sequences, 12% of them singletons. General study points: Characteristic of ankylosing spondylitis blood, it appeared, was a TCR beta motif comprising roughly eight highly homologous variants.

Germline CDR1 DFQATT, CDR2 SNEGSKA (reference sequence). The CDR3 consists of 14 residues. After removal of 1 base from V and 6 bases from J, the junction contained 7 bases not matched to a gene. This rearrangement joins TRBV20-1 to TRBJ1-1; TRBD1 agrees at 8 bases. The receptor was derived from a male donor with ankylosing spondylitis. Sequencing was done on a sample of blood, either unsorted or a sorted T cell fraction (not recorded which). In DNA form, the CDR3 reads TGCAGTGCTAGAGTCCAGGGGGCGATTCCTGAAGCTTTCTTT. It is translated as CSARVQGAIPEAFF.